The T cell receptor (beta chain) under discussion was sequenced for a study of shared clonotypes between healthy human individuals. Findings and caveats of the study: It was the non-shared clonotypes that had lower generation probabilities than clonotypes shared by all four donors. Generally, naive subsets came out with larger estimated richness than memory subsets. Few donors limited the genetic and exposure-history diversity represented.

An even split of each subset's genomic DNA across several immunoSEQ plates was performed. This table comes from immunoSEQ multiplex PCR, and its TCRdb copy is limited to in-frame clones, with some not included. The repertoire consists of approximately 2.4 million clones, with around 95% occurring once and the leading ten covering roughly 0.13%. Comments on this clone: What it recognizes is unknown.

Trimming removed 2 bases from V and 7 bases from J; junction bases left unmatched: 7. The CDR3 totals 15 residues. CDR1 and CDR2 from the germline V gene are SGHTA and FQGNSA. The sequenced sample was naive CD4+ T cells sorted from blood. Subset noted: CD45RA+ positively selected. This TCR was sampled from a man between 18 and 35 years old in good health. The gene calls are TRBV7-2 and TRBJ2-1; 8 nucleotides align to TRBD2. CDR3 region: CASSLNSGGHNEQFF. DNA of the CDR3: TGTGCCAGCAGCTTAAATTCGGGAGGGCATAATGAGCAGTTCTTC. The full variable domain, completed using reference TRBV7-2 and TRBJ2-1, is GAGVSQSPSNKVTEKGKDVELRCDPISGHTALYWYRQSLGQGLEFLIYFQGNSAPDKSGLPSDRFSAERTGGSVSTLTIQRTQQEDSAVYLCASSLNSGGHNEQFFGPGTRLTVL.